The clone carrying this T cell receptor (beta chain) was counted once. Thawed, overnight-rested PBMC were stained with GMM-loaded CD1B tetramer, viability dye and anti-CD3, then sorted. C32 glucose monomycolate from Rhodococcus equi was loaded onto the CD1B tetramers. The germline CDR1 and CDR2 sequences are SGHRS and YFSETQ. V was clipped by 4 bases and J by 4 bases; unmatched bases: 9. This CDR3 is built from 15 residues. The sample comes from a study of T cells in tuberculosis. Chain pairing is unknown; alpha and beta were sequenced separately. Clones were read by immunoSEQ multiplex PCR, and TCRdb kept only the in-frame ones, dropping some. Of around 60,000 clones listed, 81% are singletons.

This rearrangement joins TRBV5-1 to TRBJ1-1; 8 bases are a match to TRBD1. The sequence derives from an adult woman with latent tuberculosis. What was sequenced was CD1b-GMM tetramer-negative cells sorted from PBMCs. The CDR3 protein is CASSPRQGAGTEAFF. The CDR3 DNA reads as TGCGCCAGCAGCCCCCGCCAGGGGGCGGGCACTGAAGCTTTCTTT.